A selection of T cell receptor beta chains follows, all from one sample in a study of T cell responses to AZD1222 COVID-19 vaccine. The method was immunoSEQ multiplex PCR; TCRdb's version includes in-frame clones alone and lacks a portion of them. The top ten clones hold about 3% of a sample with 170,000 or so clones, approximately 90% of them seen once. The sequencing used peripheral blood, collected on day 0 of AZD1222 vaccination. All receptors derive from an adult in good health. Both conserved end residues are part of each CDR3. The order of the fields is J gene, V gene, clone size, D gene, CDR3 protein, CDR3 DNA. A D gene is named only where the DNA matches it firmly. A clone size is listed for some rows: how often the clone was seen (once, few, many), or a class if it is expanded.

J: TRBJ1-1
V: TRBV6-6
size: NA
D: TRBD1
CDR3: CASTDRGKRPDEAFF
DNA: TGTGCCAGCACCGACAGGGGCAAGAGACCCGATGAAGCTTTCTTT

J: TRBJ2-1
V: TRBV7-2
size: once
D: TRBD2
CDR3: CASSLAGRGAYNEQFF
DNA: TGTGCCAGCAGCTTAGCTGGACGGGGGGCCTACAATGAGCAGTTCTTC

J: TRBJ1-2
V: TRBV5-1
size: NA
D: NA
CDR3: CASSRDSTYGYTF
DNA: TGCGCCAGCAGCCGTGACAGCACATATGGCTACACCTTC

J: TRBJ1-1
V: TRBV6-4
size: once
D: NA
CDR3: CASRPGPMNTEAFF
DNA: TGTGCCAGCAGGCCAGGTCCAATGAACACTGAAGCTTTCTTT

J: TRBJ1-2
V: TRBV7-2
size: once
D: TRBD1
CDR3: CASSFPGQGAVGYTF
DNA: TGTGCCAGCAGCTTCCCGGGACAGGGGGCGGTTGGCTACACCTTC

J: TRBJ2-7
V: TRBV12-3/TRBV12-4
size: NA
D: NA
CDR3: CASSFGPYEQYF
DNA: TGTGCCAGCAGTTTCGGTCCCTACGAGCAGTACTTC

J: TRBJ1-5
V: TRBV6-5
size: NA
D: NA
CDR3: CASSYSSGVQPQHF
DNA: TGTGCCAGCAGTTACTCTTCAGGGGTACAGCCCCAGCATTTT

J: TRBJ1-1
V: TRBV6-5
size: NA
D: NA
CDR3: CASRQISVTEAFF
DNA: TGTGCCAGCAGACAAATCTCGGTCACTGAAGCTTTCTTT

J: TRBJ1-2
V: TRBV5-1
size: NA
D: NA
CDR3: CASSLQEYYGYTF
DNA: TGCGCCAGCAGCTTGCAGGAGTACTATGGCTACACCTTC

J: TRBJ2-3
V: TRBV19
size: NA
D: NA
CDR3: CASSGNGGLHTDTQYF
DNA: TGTGCCAGTAGTGGCAACGGAGGCCTCCACACAGATACGCAGTATTTT

J: TRBJ1-1
V: TRBV18
size: NA
D: NA
CDR3: CASSPPANTEAFF
DNA: TGTGCCAGCTCACCACCCGCGAACACTGAAGCTTTCTTT

J: TRBJ2-1
V: TRBV4-3
size: NA
D: NA
CDR3: CASSQDGNFHNEQFF
DNA: TGCGCCAGCAGCCAAGATGGGAACTTTCACAATGAGCAGTTCTTC

J: TRBJ2-5
V: TRBV5-4
size: NA
D: NA
CDR3: CASSQQETQYF
DNA: TGTGCCAGCAGCCAACAAGAGACCCAGTACTTC

J: TRBJ1-2
V: TRBV7-2
size: NA
D: NA
CDR3: CASSLAKNYGYTF
DNA: TGTGCCAGCAGCTTAGCCAAGAACTATGGCTACACCTTC

J: TRBJ2-2
V: TRBV7-2
size: NA
D: NA
CDR3: CASRTGVNTGELFF
DNA: TGTGCCAGCAGGACAGGCGTCAACACCGGGGAGCTGTTTTTT

J: TRBJ2-7
V: TRBV25-1
size: once
D: NA
CDR3: CASSVPGLYEQYF
DNA: TGTGCCAGCAGTGTTCCGGGACTCTACGAGCAGTACTTC

J: TRBJ2-2
V: TRBV11-2
size: NA
D: NA
CDR3: CASSSGHNTGELFF
DNA: TGTGCCAGCAGCTCAGGACACAACACCGGGGAGCTGTTTTTT

J: TRBJ1-2
V: TRBV7-2
size: NA
D: NA
CDR3: CASSLEYGYTF
DNA: TGTGCCAGCAGCCTGGAGTATGGCTACACCTTC

J: TRBJ2-2
V: TRBV27
size: NA
D: NA
CDR3: CASSLLLPGELFF
DNA: TGTGCCAGCAGTTTACTTCTGCCCGGGGAGCTGTTTTTT

J: TRBJ2-1
V: TRBV6-5
size: NA
D: TRBD1
CDR3: CASRFGTGLYNEQFF
DNA: TGTGCCAGCAGATTCGGGACAGGGCTTTACAATGAGCAGTTCTTC

J: TRBJ2-7
V: TRBV24-1
size: NA
D: NA
CDR3: CATIVPPPSYEQYF
DNA: TGTGCCACCATCGTTCCCCCGCCCTCCTACGAGCAGTACTTC

J: TRBJ2-5
V: TRBV12-3/TRBV12-4
size: NA
D: NA
CDR3: CASTEQHGETQYF
DNA: TGTGCCAGCACAGAACAGCATGGGGAGACCCAGTACTTC

J: TRBJ1-1
V: TRBV7-9
size: few
D: TRBD1
CDR3: CASSQGARNTEAFF
DNA: TGTGCCAGCAGCCAGGGGGCCAGGAACACTGAAGCTTTCTTT

J: TRBJ1-2
V: TRBV29-1
size: NA
D: NA
CDR3: CSGYTDHNYGYTF
DNA: TGCAGCGGGTACACGGACCATAACTATGGCTACACCTTC

J: TRBJ1-1
V: TRBV5-6
size: once
D: NA
CDR3: CASSLAEEAFF
DNA: TGTGCCAGCAGCTTGGCAGAGGAAGCTTTCTTT

J: TRBJ1-2
V: TRBV18
size: NA
D: NA
CDR3: CASSVGSYGYTF
DNA: TGTGCCAGCTCTGTGGGCTCCTATGGCTACACCTTC

J: TRBJ1-2
V: TRBV19
size: NA
D: NA
CDR3: CASSIPLGGGYGYTF
DNA: TGTGCCAGTAGTATCCCCCTAGGAGGGGGCTATGGCTACACCTTC

J: TRBJ1-2
V: TRBV5-4
size: NA
D: NA
CDR3: CASSSRGGQLNYGYTF
DNA: TGTGCCAGCAGCTCCCGGGGAGGACAGCTAAACTATGGCTACACCTTC

J: TRBJ2-1
V: TRBV5-4
size: few
D: NA
CDR3: CASSIEYNEQFF
DNA: TGTGCCAGCAGCATAGAGTACAATGAGCAGTTCTTC

J: TRBJ2-7
V: TRBV21-1
size: NA
D: NA
CDR3: CASSNGGPDEQYF
DNA: TGTGCCAGCAGCAATGGAGGGCCGGACGAGCAGTACTTC

J: TRBJ2-5
V: TRBV5-4
size: once
D: NA
CDR3: CASSFEETQYF
DNA: TGTGCCAGCAGCTTTGAAGAGACCCAGTACTTC

J: TRBJ2-2
V: TRBV7-3
size: NA
D: NA
CDR3: CASSRTSGRAGELFF
DNA: TGTGCCAGCAGCCGCACGTCGGGGCGGGCCGGGGAGCTGTTTTTT

J: TRBJ2-4
V: TRBV4-3
size: NA
D: NA
CDR3: CASSQDVGGISKNIQYF
DNA: TGCGCCAGCAGCCAAGATGTGGGGGGCATATCCAAAAACATTCAGTACTTC

J: TRBJ1-2
V: TRBV20-1
size: NA
D: NA
CDR3: CSAPNSYGYTF
DNA: TGCAGTGCCCCGAACAGTTATGGCTACACCTTC

J: TRBJ1-2
V: TRBV6-5
size: NA
D: TRBD1
CDR3: CASSTGTDTMGYTF
DNA: TGTGCCAGCAGTACTGGGACAGATACTATGGGCTACACCTTC

J: TRBJ1-6
V: TRBV7-9
size: NA
D: NA
CDR3: CASSWGAAENSPLHF
DNA: TGTGCCAGCAGCTGGGGGGCCGCGGAGAATTCACCCCTCCACTTT

J: TRBJ2-1
V: TRBV12-3/TRBV12-4
size: NA
D: NA
CDR3: CASSPQGYEQFF
DNA: TGTGCCAGCAGTCCGCAGGGATACGAGCAGTTCTTC

J: TRBJ2-5
V: TRBV4-2
size: NA
D: TRBD2
CDR3: CASSQAGTSGGGGETQYF
DNA: TGTGCCAGCAGCCAGGCCGGGACTAGCGGGGGGGGTGGAGAGACCCAGTACTTC

J: TRBJ1-1
V: TRBV6-5
size: once
D: NA
CDR3: CASSSGLMNTEAFF
DNA: TGTGCCAGCAGTTCGGGACTTATGAACACTGAAGCTTTCTTT

J: TRBJ2-7
V: TRBV3-1/TRBV3-2
size: NA
D: NA
CDR3: CASSPRDCHSYEQYF
DNA: TGTGCCAGCAGCCCTAGGGACTGCCACTCCTACGAGCAGTACTTC

J: TRBJ2-1
V: TRBV14
size: NA
D: NA
CDR3: CASSRVGPLINEQFF
DNA: TGTGCCAGCAGCCGGGTCGGGCCCCTAATCAATGAGCAGTTCTTC

J: TRBJ2-3
V: TRBV19
size: NA
D: NA
CDR3: CASSIRSGYTDTQYF
DNA: TGTGCCAGTAGTATACGCAGCGGCTACACAGATACGCAGTATTTT

J: TRBJ2-5
V: TRBV11-2
size: NA
D: NA
CDR3: CASSHYDQETQYF
DNA: TGTGCCAGCAGTCATTACGATCAAGAGACCCAGTACTTC

J: TRBJ1-2
V: TRBV7-6
size: NA
D: NA
CDR3: CASSHRDGINYGYTF
DNA: TGTGCCAGCAGCCACCGGGACGGGATTAACTATGGCTACACCTTC

J: TRBJ2-3
V: TRBV5-4
size: NA
D: NA
CDR3: CASSPRAQTSTDTQYF
DNA: TGTGCCAGCAGCCCCAGGGCCCAGACAAGCACAGATACGCAGTATTTT

J: TRBJ1-1
V: TRBV14
size: once
D: NA
CDR3: CASSHVGSLNTEAFF
DNA: TGTGCCAGCAGCCACGTGGGGAGTTTGAACACTGAAGCTTTCTTT